This T cell receptor (beta chain) was obtained from a study of brain T cells in children with intractable seizures. Findings of the study overall: Only CDR3 sequence similarity suggested viral specificity, without known HCMV serostatus.

As to time point: blood from clinic visit 5 months post-surgery; TSC patient then seizure free. Surgery cases with the highest brain T cell transcript signatures were chosen for sequencing. At least one anti-epileptic drug was given before surgery. Some clones are missing from TCRdb's copy, which holds only in-frame ones; the method was immunoSEQ multiplex PCR. The sample holds about 340,000 clones, roughly 93% seen once. For this clone: Antigen specificity is unknown.

Per the germline V gene, CDR1 is SNHLY and CDR2 is FYNNEI. V lost 1 base and J lost 6, with 15 bases in between. This CDR3 is 15 amino acids long. The sequencing here drew on peripheral blood, taken around 5 months after surgery. This clonotype was sampled from a boy less than two years old with tuberous sclerosis and intractable seizures. The V call is TRBV2, the J call TRBJ1-2, with D possibly TRBD1 on 5 matching bases. CDR3: CASSEVGWQGHGYTF. The CDR3, as DNA: TGTGCCAGCAGTGAAGTAGGTTGGCAGGGTCATGGCTACACCTTC.